This TCR beta chain was found in a study of blood T cell repertoires in COVID-19. Study at large: T cells, B-cell-depleted T cells, or PBMCs provided the cDNA or gDNA that served as material.

In the original workflow: Quantification of nucleated cells was approximated via reference gene primer amplification. The method was immunoSEQ multiplex PCR; TCRdb's version includes in-frame clones alone and lacks a portion of them. V, J and clone size are those of that table, while D and trimming were read from the DNA. The table records around 240,000 clones, approximately 83% of them present only once. CDR1 and CDR2 from the germline V gene are LGHNA and YSLEER. Trimming took 5 bases from V and 0 from J; bases not matched to a gene: 6. The CDR3 length is 17 residues. This chain uses TRBV4-3 with TRBJ2-2, with 10 bases aligning to TRBD2. Material for sequencing was peripheral blood. The clonotype originates from a woman in her twenties or thirties who had recovered from COVID-19. Here the CDR3 DNA reads TGCGCCAGCAGCACAACTGGACTAGCGGCGAACACCGGGGAGCTGTTTTTT. This gives the protein CASSTTGLAANTGELFF.